Each of the 5 T cell receptor beta chains below was sequenced from the same sample in a study of spatial heterogeneity in lung cancer. TCRdb fed the 5' RACE reads into MiXCR, producing one record per CDR3 protein. The sample includes fewer than 100,000 distinct CDR3 sequences, approximately 19% of them seen just once. As to time point: blood at routine non-recurrence follow-up after resection. The specimen was PBMCs, collected at follow-up. The receptors derive from a male donor with early-stage non-small cell lung cancer.

J is TRBJ2-2 and V is TRBV11-3; tentatively, D is TRBD2 (6 bases). The CDR3 loop spans 14 amino acids. Per the germline V gene, CDR1 is SGHNT and CDR2 is YENEEA. V was clipped by 5 bases and J by 7 bases, with 14 bases between them. The CDR3 reads CASSPTSLGGELFF. Here the CDR3 DNA reads TGTGCCAGCAGCCCGACTAGTTTAGGCGGGGAGCTGTTTTTT.

The gene calls are TRBV20-1 and TRBJ1-5; no reliable D call. Germline CDR1 DFQATT, CDR2 SNEGSKA (reference sequence). The V end was cut by 0 bases, the J end by 3 bases, with 12 bases between. The CDR3 covers 15 residues. The CDR3 bases are TGCAGTGCTAGAGATCCCGAGCGGCCCAATCAGCCCCAGCATTTT. Translating it yields CSARDPERPNQPQHF.

The rearrangement uses TRBV11-2 and TRBJ1-3; no clear D gene. The CDR3 length is 13 residues. Germline-derived CDR1 and CDR2 are SGHAT and FQNNGV. V gave up 5 bases and J gave up 3 bases, with 8 bases separating them. CDR3 sequence: CASSPTNGNTIYF. The CDR3 DNA is TGTGCCAGCAGCCCCACCAATGGAAACACCATATATTTT.

V usage is TRBV10-3 and J usage is TRBJ2-2; 12 nucleotides align to TRBD2. The germline V gene encodes CDR1 ENHRY and CDR2 SYGVKD. The trim removed 0 bases at V and 6 bases at J, leaving 5 bases unmatched. The CDR3 totals 17 residues. The CDR3 sequence is CAISESTSGRLSGELFF. The DNA of the CDR3 is TGTGCCATCAGTGAGTCGACTAGCGGGAGACTATCCGGGGAGCTGTTTTTT.

V is TRBV24-1 and J is TRBJ1-2; D might be TRBD1 (6 bases). Trimming stripped 5 bases from V and 3 bases from J, with 18 bases between. CDR1 is KGHDR and CDR2 is SFDVKD in the germline V gene. This CDR3 is built from 16 residues. The CDR3 sequence is CATSARKRDTYYGYTF. For the CDR3, the DNA is TGTGCCACCAGTGCTCGGAAACGGGACACCTACTATGGCTACACCTTC.